Following are 26 T cell receptor beta chains from one sample sequenced in a study of blood T cell repertoires in COVID-19. Sequencing was performed with immunoSEQ multiplex PCR; in TCRdb, only in-frame clones are kept and a portion is missing. Found here are roughly 260,000 clones, around four fifths of them singletons; the top ten hold roughly 4%. The sequenced sample was peripheral blood. The receptors here all came from a woman aged 40 to 50 with active or convalescent COVID-19.

This chain uses TRBV7-3 with TRBJ2-3; 9 nucleotides line up with TRBD2. Unmatched junction bases numbered 6, after V lost 3 bases and J lost 2 bases. The CDR3 is 16 amino acids. CDR1 and CDR2 (germline): SGHTA, FQGTGA. The CDR3 spells CASSFPSGMSTDTQYF. The CDR3, as DNA: TGTGCCAGCAGCTTCCCTAGCGGGATGTCCACAGATACGCAGTATTTT.

The chain joins TRBV10-2 to TRBJ1-2; 7 bases match TRBD1. This CDR3 region has 13 residues. Losses at the gene ends were 7 bases for V and 2 bases for J; bases not matched to a gene: 4. The germline gives CDR1 WSHSY, CDR2 SAAADI. The DNA of the CDR3 is TGCGCCAGCAAAAAGACAGGGAACTATGGCTACACCTTC. Residues: CASKKTGNYGYTF.

The chain recombines TRBV6-2 or TRBV6-3 with TRBJ2-7; a possible D gene is TRBD2 (5 bases). The V gene lost 6 bases and the J gene lost 3 bases, with 15 bases spanning the gap. The CDR3 length is 14 residues. Germline V gene lookup returns CDR1 MNHEY and CDR2 SVGEGT. DNA of the CDR3: TGTGCCAGCAGACCTTTAGAGAGGGACTACGAGCAGTACGTC. Protein sequence: CASRPLERDYEQYV.

Only a few counts were recorded for this clone. The rearrangement links TRBV19 to TRBJ1-2; a weak D match, TRBD1 (6 bases). Germline V lookup: CDR1 LNHDA, CDR2 SQIVND (reference sequence). Trimming took 4 bases from V and 5 from J, leaving 20 bases between them. The CDR3 spans 16 residues. This chain's CDR3 is CASSTPGHRDEYGYTF. The DNA of the CDR3 is TGTGCCAGTAGTACCCCGGGACACCGAGATGAATATGGCTACACCTTC.

The gene calls are TRBV28 and TRBJ1-1, with D tentatively TRBD1 (6 bases). The V end was cut by 6 bases, the J end by 8 bases, with 13 bases between. CDR1 is MDHEN and CDR2 is SYDVKM in the germline V gene. CDR3 size: 12 residues. CDR3 coding DNA: TGTGCCAGCAGCTCTCCCGACAGGGAAGCTTTCTTT. Its protein product is CASSSPDREAFF.

This clone was picked up a small number of times. The genes are TRBV28 and TRBJ1-6; D not certain. V was cut by 7 bases and J by 8 bases, with 18 bases left in between. Germline V lookup: CDR1 MDHEN, CDR2 SYDVKM. This CDR3 has 15 residues. CDR3 sequence: CASIRVGRPDSPLHF. The CDR3 bases are TGTGCCAGCATCCGAGTCGGCAGGCCCGATTCACCCCTCCACTTT.

V and J are TRBV18 and TRBJ1-1; perhaps TRBD1 as D (5 bases). V was clipped by 0 bases and J by 4 bases, with 6 bases between them. The CDR3 is made up of 13 amino acids. Looked up from germline, CDR1 is KGHSH and CDR2 is LQKENI. For the CDR3, the DNA is TGTGCCAGCTCACCACCGGGGCGCACTGAAGCTTTCTTT. Translation: CASSPPGRTEAFF.

V is TRBV5-4 and J is TRBJ1-1; possibly TRBD1 for D (5 bases). The length of the CDR3 is 15 residues. CDR1 is SGHNT, CDR2 YYREEE, per germline (reference sequence). Trimming stripped 0 bases from V and 0 bases from J, with 9 bases between. DNA for the CDR3: TGTGCCAGCAGCTTGGCTGGGGCCATGAACACTGAAGCTTTCTTT. It encodes CASSLAGAMNTEAFF.

This clone was seen only once. This sequence joins TRBV5-1 and TRBJ1-2; the D gene is possibly TRBD1 (6 bases). Between the trimmed V and J ends, which lost 0 bases and 1 base, there was a span of 7 bases. From germline, CDR1 is SGHRS and CDR2 YFSETQ. This CDR3 is built from 14 residues. This CDR3 is CASSLEDSNYGYTF. CDR3 DNA sequence: TGCGCCAGCAGCTTGGAGGACAGTAACTATGGCTACACCTTC. The full variable domain, completed using reference TRBV5-1 and TRBJ1-2, is KAGVTQTPRYLIKTRGQQVTLSCSPISGHRSVSWYQQTPGQGLQFLFEYFSETQRNKGNFPGRFSGRQFSNSRSEMNVSTLELGDSALYLCASSLEDSNYGYTFGSGTRLTVV.

The CDR3 DNA follows: TGTGCCAGCAGAAAGCGGGGGGTGAACACCGGGGAGCTGTTTTTT. Translating it yields CASRKRGVNTGELFF. The chain joins TRBV2 to TRBJ2-2; 9 positions agree with TRBD2. CDR3 size: 15 residues. Germline-derived CDR1 and CDR2 are SNHLY and FYNNEI. Germline trimming cut 6 bases from V and 1 base from J; bases unmatched to any gene: 3.

V usage is TRBV19 and J usage is TRBJ2-3; D perhaps matches TRBD2 (7 bases). Trimming pared 7 bases from V and 10 bases from J, leaving 15 bases between. This CDR3 spans 12 amino acids. Germline V gene data show CDR1 as LNHDA and CDR2 as SQIVND (reference sequence). The CDR3 sequence: CASNHRGGAQYF. The CDR3 DNA sequence: TGTGCCAGTAATCATAGGGGGGGGGCGCAGTATTTT.

This chain joins TRBV6-5 and TRBJ1-2; 9 nucleotides align to TRBD1. V trimming: 6 bases; J trimming: 4 bases; junction bases outside the gene matches: 6. The CDR3 loop spans 14 amino acids. Per germline, CDR1 MNHEY and CDR2 SVGAGI. CDR3 nucleotides: TGTGCCAGCAGCAAGCTGACAGGGGGCTATGGCTACACCTTC. This sequence encodes CASSKLTGGYGYTF.

The chain combines TRBV3-1 (or the pseudogene TRBV3-2) with TRBJ1-5; the D is unclear. V lost 0 bases, J lost 2 bases, and 14 bases lay in between. The CDR3 runs 17 residues. Germline assignment: CDR1 LGHDT and CDR2 YNNKEL (reference sequence). The CDR3 region is CASSQEGGLGGNQPQHF. CDR3 sequence (DNA): TGTGCCAGCAGCCAAGAGGGAGGGCTAGGAGGCAATCAGCCCCAGCATTTT.

This chain joins TRBV6-5 and TRBJ1-2; D is possibly TRBD1 (6 bases). This CDR3 is 14 amino acids long. Germline V gives CDR1 MNHEY, CDR2 SVGAGI. Trimming shortened V by 6 bases and J by 3 bases, and 14 bases separated the two germline ends. CDR3 protein: CASRVGGAYYGYTF. CDR3 sequence (DNA): TGTGCCAGCAGGGTCGGGGGGGCCTACTATGGCTACACCTTC.

CDR3 protein: CASRLAGFNNEQFF. The CDR3 DNA reads as TGTGCCAGCAGGTTGGCGGGGTTCAACAATGAGCAGTTCTTC. This chain links TRBV11-2 with TRBJ2-1; a weak D match, TRBD2 (6 bases). The V end was cut by 6 bases, the J end by 5 bases, with 14 bases between. This CDR3 contains 14 residues. Germline V gene sequence: CDR1 SGHAT, CDR2 FQNNGV.

This rearrangement joins TRBV30 to TRBJ1-3; D call uncertain. V lost 8 bases and J 3 bases, leaving 11 bases between the germline ends. CDR1 and CDR2 from the germline V gene are GTSNPN and SVGIG (reference sequence). The CDR3 runs to 12 residues. The CDR3 here is CAAEVYGNTIYF. CDR3 nucleotide sequence: TGTGCCGCAGAGGTGTATGGAAACACCATATATTTT.

This chain connects TRBV27 to TRBJ2-7, with TRBD1 matching 8 bases. From germline, CDR1 is MNHEY and CDR2 SMNVEV (reference sequence). V shed 4 bases and J 2 bases; nucleotides not matched to a gene: 4. The CDR3 extends over 14 amino acids. The CDR3 DNA reads TGTGCCAGCAGTTCTACAGGGGGTCCCTACGAGCAGTACTTC. Protein: CASSSTGGPYEQYF.

V gene TRBV19 combines with J gene TRBJ2-4, with 9 bases fitting TRBD1. The CDR3 loop spans 15 amino acids. V trimming: 6 bases; J trimming: 0 bases; junction bases outside the gene matches: 3. CDR1 is LNHDA, CDR2 SQIVND, per germline (reference sequence). CDR3 amino acids: CASRDRGLAKNIQYF. CDR3 in DNA: TGTGCCAGTAGGGACAGGGGATTAGCCAAAAACATTCAGTACTTC.

The chain carries TRBV28 and TRBJ2-1; 10 bases are a match to TRBD2. The CDR3 has 15 residues. Trimming removed 5 bases from V and 7 bases from J; junction bases left unmatched: 8. Germline assignment: CDR1 MDHEN and CDR2 SYDVKM. The chain's CDR3 is CASSEERGGRNEQFF. Here the CDR3 DNA reads TGTGCCAGCAGTGAGGAGCGGGGGGGCCGGAATGAGCAGTTCTTC.

The J gene is TRBJ1-1, the V gene TRBV6-6, with a tentative D call TRBD1 (6 bases). V was clipped by 0 bases and J by 4 bases, with 15 bases between them. CDR3 length: 16 residues. Germline V gene data show CDR1 as MNHNY and CDR2 as SVGAGI (reference sequence). The DNA of the CDR3 is TGTGCCAGCAGTTACTCGCGAGGGGGTCTTAGCACTGAAGCTTTCTTT. Translating it yields CASSYSRGGLSTEAFF.

This chain links TRBV10-3 with TRBJ1-6; D possibly corresponds to TRBD1 (6 bases). The CDR3 extends over 18 amino acids. Germline V gene sequence: CDR1 ENHRY, CDR2 SYGVKD. Deletions cut 0 bases from V and 0 bases from J, with 12 bases between. CDR3 in amino acids: CAISESQGMSSYNSPLHF. The CDR3 DNA is TGTGCCATCAGTGAGTCCCAGGGGATGAGCTCCTATAATTCACCCCTCCACTTT.

Note on this clone: Compared with germline, one end of the junction differs, possibly owing to a read error. The chain's CDR3 is CARSRPDRAGNSPLHF. The CDR3 nucleotides are TGCGCCCGCAGCCGACCGGACAGGGCGGGGAATTCACCCCTCCACTTT. V usage is TRBV4-1 and J usage is TRBJ1-6, with TRBD1 identical over 8 bases. The germline V gene encodes CDR1 MGHRA and CDR2 YSYEKL. The CDR3 runs 16 residues.

The rearrangement uses TRBV11-1 and TRBJ1-4, with D hard to call. The germline CDR1 and CDR2 sequences are SGHAT and FQDESV (reference sequence). The CDR3 extends over 14 amino acids. Between the trimmed V and J ends, which lost 5 bases and 5 bases, there was a span of 12 bases. The CDR3 nucleotides read TGTGCCAGCAGCGAGGAAGGCCTCAATGAAAAACTGTTTTTT. Translated: CASSEEGLNEKLFF.

The rearrangement joins TRBV3-1 (or the pseudogene TRBV3-2) to TRBJ2-3, with 9 bases identical to TRBD1. This CDR3 has 13 residues. The germline CDR1 and CDR2 sequences are LGHDT and YNNKEL (reference sequence). Germline trimming cut 5 bases from V and 5 bases from J; bases unmatched to any gene: 2. CDR3 amino acids: CASSNRGQDTQYF. Here the CDR3 DNA reads TGTGCCAGCAGCAACAGGGGGCAAGATACGCAGTATTTT.

The chain uses TRBV7-9 and TRBJ1-3, with a weak D call TRBD1 (5 bases). Trimming stripped 2 bases from V and 7 bases from J, with 15 bases between. Germline assignment: CDR1 SEHNR and CDR2 FQNEAQ (reference sequence). This CDR3 contains 15 residues. As DNA, the CDR3 is TGTGCCAGCAGCTTATCAGGGCTCGGTAGGAACACCATATATTTT. It translates to CASSLSGLGRNTIYF.

The chain is built from TRBV2 and TRBJ2-1, with D perhaps matching TRBD2 (6 bases). The germline V and J ends were trimmed by 2 bases and 0 bases, with 8 bases remaining between them. Germline assignment: CDR1 SNHLY and CDR2 FYNNEI. The CDR3 covers 15 residues. This CDR3 reads CASSELASSYNEQFF. CDR3 DNA sequence: TGTGCCAGCAGTGAACTAGCGAGCTCCTACAATGAGCAGTTCTTC.